The present TCR beta chain was sequenced within a study of Ad26.COV2.S vaccination and SARS-CoV-2 variants. About the research overall: Ad26.COV2.S arm of COV1001 included the donor.

The study's findings and limits: Participants given vaccine showed non-spike TCR breadth similar to that of placebo recipients.

Of note for this clone: Antigen: not known.

Treatment described: about 20 received Ad26.COV2.S at low or high dose, single or two shots; 5 received placebo; per-sample allocation not given. Sampling took place 63 days after the first vaccine or placebo injection. Germline CDR1 is MDHEN and CDR2 is SYDVKM. CDR3 length equals 12 residues. V was pared by 6 bases and J by 8 bases, with 13 bases between. The method was immunoSEQ multiplex PCR; TCRdb's version includes in-frame clones alone and lacks a portion of them. The profile shows under 500,000 clones, roughly 90% of them singletons. This TCR came from a person between 18 and 60 years old who received the Ad26.COV2.S COVID-19 vaccine or a placebo. The V gene is TRBV28, the J gene TRBJ1-2; weak D call: TRBD1 (5 bases). This sample comprised peripheral blood, obtained in a trial of Ad26.COV2.S vaccine versus placebo. CDR3 bases: TGTGCCAGCAGGCAAGGGGCTGGGGGCTACACCTTC. Amino acids: CASRQGAGGYTF.